The clone carrying this T cell receptor beta chain was picked up one time. As yet, its antigen is unknown. Germline V CDR1 and CDR2: SGHRS, YFSETQ. CDR3 length: 12 amino acids. This record belongs to a study of beta chain features in type 1 diabetes. Study in general: The examined sorted cells totaled under 120 million across samples.

General observations from the study: Among all four CD4+ subsets, Type 1 diabetes patients had TCRB CDR3s that were moderately but significantly shorter.

Isolated RNA was reverse transcribed in full, so expressed TCRB transcripts were sequenced. Deep immunoSEQ sequencing covered naive, central memory and regulatory T cell samples. Here immunoSEQ multiplex PCR was the method, and the copy in TCRdb shows in-frame clones only, minus some. Found here are around 310,000 clones, roughly 14% of them singletons; the top ten hold about 0.015%. Sequencing was done on a sample of naive CD4+ T cells from blood. The receptor comes from a woman aged 18 to 35 with type 1 diabetes. The chain is built from TRBV5-1 and TRBJ2-5; 7 nucleotides align to TRBD1. With the DNA end fitting TRBJ2-7 better, the J assignment may be wrong. The CDR3 loop is CASSRTGDEQYF. CDR3 in DNA: TGCGCCAGCAGCAGGACAGGAGACGAGCAGTACTTC.